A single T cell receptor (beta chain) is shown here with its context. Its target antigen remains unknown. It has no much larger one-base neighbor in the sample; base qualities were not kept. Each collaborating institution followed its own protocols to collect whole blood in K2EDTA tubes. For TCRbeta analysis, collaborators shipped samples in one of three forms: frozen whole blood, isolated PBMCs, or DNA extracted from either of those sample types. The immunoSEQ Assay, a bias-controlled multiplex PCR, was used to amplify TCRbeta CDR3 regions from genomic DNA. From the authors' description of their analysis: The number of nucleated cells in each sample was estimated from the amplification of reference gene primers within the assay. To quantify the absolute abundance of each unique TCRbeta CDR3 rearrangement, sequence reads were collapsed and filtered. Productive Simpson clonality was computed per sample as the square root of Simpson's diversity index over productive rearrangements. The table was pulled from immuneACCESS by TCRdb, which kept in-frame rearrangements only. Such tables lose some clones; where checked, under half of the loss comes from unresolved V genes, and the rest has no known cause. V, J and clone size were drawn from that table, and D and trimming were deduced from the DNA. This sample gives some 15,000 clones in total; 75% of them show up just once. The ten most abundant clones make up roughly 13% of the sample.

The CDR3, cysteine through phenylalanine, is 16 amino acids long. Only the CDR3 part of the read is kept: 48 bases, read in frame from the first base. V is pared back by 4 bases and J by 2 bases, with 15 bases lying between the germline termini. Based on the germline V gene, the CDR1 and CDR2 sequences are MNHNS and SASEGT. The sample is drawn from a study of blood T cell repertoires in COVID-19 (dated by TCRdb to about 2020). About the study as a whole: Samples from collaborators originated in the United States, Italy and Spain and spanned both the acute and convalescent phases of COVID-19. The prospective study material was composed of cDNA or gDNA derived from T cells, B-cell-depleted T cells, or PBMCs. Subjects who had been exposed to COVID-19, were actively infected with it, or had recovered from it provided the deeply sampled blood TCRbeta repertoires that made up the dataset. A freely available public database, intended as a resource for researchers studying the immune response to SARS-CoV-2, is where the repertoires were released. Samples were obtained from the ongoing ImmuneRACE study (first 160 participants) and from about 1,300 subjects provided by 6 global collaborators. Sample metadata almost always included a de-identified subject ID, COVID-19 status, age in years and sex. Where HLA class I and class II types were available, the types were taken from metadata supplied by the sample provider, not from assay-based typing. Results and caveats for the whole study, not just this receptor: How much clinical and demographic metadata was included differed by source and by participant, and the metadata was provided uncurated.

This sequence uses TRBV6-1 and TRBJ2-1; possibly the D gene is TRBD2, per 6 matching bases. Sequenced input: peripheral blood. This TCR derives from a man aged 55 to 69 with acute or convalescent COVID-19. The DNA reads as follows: TGTGCCAGCAGTGGGGGACGGGGGAGCGCCTACAATGAGCAGTTCTTC. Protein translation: CASSGGRGSAYNEQFF.